The 30 T cell receptor beta chains presented below share a single source sample, sequenced in a study of blood T cell repertoires in COVID-19. Sequenced by immunoSEQ multiplex PCR; TCRdb stores in-frame clones only, minus some. The sample yields approximately 250,000 clones, about 83% seen once. The sequenced sample consisted of peripheral blood. These receptors were obtained from a woman aged 45-60 years with acute or convalescent COVID-19.

The table lists this clone with a few counts. This chain links TRBV2 with TRBJ1-5, with D possibly TRBD1 on 6 matching bases. The germline CDR1 and CDR2 sequences are SNHLY and FYNNEI. Between the trimmed V and J ends, which lost 10 bases and 5 bases, there was a span of 15 bases. The length of the CDR3 is 13 residues. The CDR3 sequence is CATKGGLHQPQHF. The CDR3 DNA reads as TGTGCCACCAAGGGGGGGTTACATCAGCCCCAGCATTTT.

The gene calls are TRBV15 and TRBJ2-7; 11 positions match TRBD1. Looked up from germline, CDR1 is LNHNV and CDR2 is YYDKDF (reference sequence). V shed 1 base, J shed 6 bases, and the junction held 5 bases outside the gene matches. The CDR3 is made up of 15 amino acids. Here the CDR3 reads CATSRGGTGGREQYF. DNA of the CDR3: TGTGCCACCAGCAGAGGCGGGACAGGGGGACGCGAGCAGTACTTC.

The rearrangement links TRBV2 to TRBJ2-1; D may be TRBD2 (5 bases). Germline V gene sequence: CDR1 SNHLY, CDR2 FYNNEI. The CDR3 totals 15 residues. V dropped 4 bases and J dropped 5 bases, with 15 bases sitting between them. This chain's CDR3 is CASSARGWWDNEQFF. The CDR3 DNA reads as TGTGCCAGCAGTGCTCGGGGTTGGTGGGACAATGAGCAGTTCTTC.

This sequence joins TRBV21-1 and TRBJ1-4. TRBV21-1 is a documented pseudogene. The CDR3 contains 17 residues. The CDR3, as DNA: TGTGCCAGCAGCAAAGGTGCGGGGGCGACGGCTAATGAAAAACTGTTTTTT. Protein: CASSKGAGATANEKLFF.

The DNA for the CDR3 is TGTGCCACCCTTGGACAGGGGAACACTGAAGCTTTCTTT. It yields the protein CATLGQGNTEAFF. The chain has TRBV24-1 and TRBJ1-1; 8 bases are shared with TRBD1. The V gene end was trimmed by 9 bases and the J gene end by 1 base; junction bases not matched to a gene: 3. CDR1 is KGHDR and CDR2 is SFDVKD in the germline V gene. The CDR3 sequence is 13 residues long.

The CDR3 region is CASSLAGDVSNQPQHF. DNA for the CDR3: TGTGCCAGCAGCTTGGCGGGGGACGTAAGCAATCAGCCCCAGCATTTT. This chain connects TRBV5-5 to TRBJ1-5; TRBD1 is a possible D gene (5 bases). Germline-derived CDR1 and CDR2 are SGHKS and YYEKEE (reference sequence). The ends were cut back, 0 bases at V and 1 base at J, with 11 bases in the middle. The CDR3 consists of 16 residues.

The chain combines TRBV29-1 with TRBJ2-1, with 7 positions matching TRBD1. This CDR3 is 15 amino acids long. V gave up 6 bases and J gave up 7 bases; unmatched junction bases: 15. CDR1 and CDR2 (germline): SQVTM, ANQGSEA. CDR3 in DNA: TGCAGCGTGGCCCCTATTAGGGGGCTCGGGAATGAGCAGTTCTTC. Its protein is CSVAPIRGLGNEQFF.

This clone came up once. This chain uses TRBV6-1 with TRBJ2-5; 9 bases agree with TRBD1. V lost 1 base, J lost 5 bases, and 5 bases stayed unmatched. CDR1 is MNHNS and CDR2 is SASEGT in the germline V gene. The CDR3 is made up of 15 amino acids. This chain's CDR3 is CASSEGQGGWETQYF. CDR3 in DNA: TGTGCCAGCAGTGAAGGACAGGGGGGGTGGGAGACCCAGTACTTC.

V and J are TRBV24-1 and TRBJ2-1, with 11 positions matching TRBD1. After removal of 4 bases from V and 5 bases from J, the junction contained 6 bases not matched to a gene. This CDR3 spans 16 amino acids. Germline V gene sequence: CDR1 KGHDR, CDR2 SFDVKD. Here the CDR3 reads CATSDPRDRGDNEQFF. DNA of the CDR3: TGTGCCACCAGTGACCCCCGGGACAGGGGGGACAATGAGCAGTTCTTC.

V is TRBV7-8 and J is TRBJ1-2, with D unclear. Germline V lookup: CDR1 SGHVS, CDR2 FQNEAQ. The CDR3 loop spans 13 amino acids. The V end lost 5 bases, the J end lost 7 bases, and 14 bases lay between the germline ends. CDR3 DNA sequence: TGTGCCAGCAGCCGGACGAACTCGGGTGGCTACACCTTC. It codes for CASSRTNSGGYTF.

This clone was detected once. J is TRBJ2-7 and V is TRBV5-1, with 12 bases fitting TRBD2. Germline trimming cut 4 bases from V and 0 bases from J; bases unmatched to any gene: 8. Per germline, CDR1 SGHRS and CDR2 YFSETQ. The CDR3 runs 17 residues. The CDR3 loop reads CASSETSGGGSSYEQYF. The CDR3 DNA reads as TGCGCCAGCAGCGAGACTAGCGGGGGAGGATCCTCCTACGAGCAGTACTTC.

There are a few counts of this clone. CDR3 residues: CASSQQGARTYEQYF. Written as DNA, the CDR3 is TGTGCCAGCAGCCAACAGGGGGCTAGGACCTACGAGCAGTACTTC. This rearrangement joins TRBV5-4 to TRBJ2-7; 9 positions match TRBD1. The J segment lost 2 bases and the V segment lost 4 bases, leaving 7 bases of the junction unmatched. The CDR3 runs 15 residues. Germline V CDR1 and CDR2: SGHNT, YYREEE (reference sequence).

V is TRBV6-2 or TRBV6-3 and J is TRBJ2-1; no reliable D call. Trimming took 6 bases from V and 1 from J, leaving 7 bases between them. The CDR3 covers 13 residues. Germline-derived CDR1 and CDR2 are MNHEY and SVGEGT. The chain's CDR3 is CASSHGSYNEQFF. CDR3 bases: TGTGCCAGCAGCCACGGGTCCTACAATGAGCAGTTCTTC.

This clone was detected only once. The chain combines TRBV5-5 with TRBJ2-7; tentatively, D is TRBD1 (5 bases). This CDR3 region has 17 residues. From germline, CDR1 is SGHKS and CDR2 YYEKEE (reference sequence). V lost 0 bases to trimming and J lost 0 bases, with 16 bases between them. The CDR3 is CASSLGLMQGSSYEQYF. CDR3 coding DNA: TGTGCCAGCAGCTTGGGGTTGATGCAGGGTAGCTCCTACGAGCAGTACTTC.

The chain links TRBV6-2 or TRBV6-3 to TRBJ2-2, with 10 bases that match TRBD2. Germline CDR1 MNHEY, CDR2 SVGEGT. The trim removed 1 base at V and 1 base at J, leaving 3 bases unmatched. CDR3 length: 17 amino acids. The CDR3: CASSYFGLAENTGELFF. DNA for the CDR3: TGTGCCAGCAGTTACTTCGGACTAGCGGAGAACACCGGGGAGCTGTTTTTT.

The chain joins TRBV28 to TRBJ1-1, with unresolved D. The germline V gene has CDR1 MDHEN and CDR2 SYDVKM. The V and J ends lost 8 bases and 7 bases respectively, with 11 bases between them. The CDR3 covers 11 residues. The CDR3 nucleotides read TGTGCCAGCCGAATCCGGGGTGAAGCTTTCTTT. It yields the protein CASRIRGEAFF.

This clone came up a few times. V usage is TRBV6-1 and J usage is TRBJ1-1; no definite D call. The CDR3 is 14 residues long. Germline lookup yields CDR1 MNHNS and CDR2 SASEGT. The V end was cut by 0 bases, the J end by 1 base, with 6 bases between. The CDR3 sequence: CASSEALGNTEAFF. CDR3 nucleotides: TGTGCCAGCAGTGAAGCGCTAGGGAACACTGAAGCTTTCTTT.

Only one count was recorded for this clone. This sequence joins TRBV7-6 and TRBJ2-3, with TRBD2 matching 9 bases. This CDR3 is built from 18 residues. After removal of 1 base from V and 2 bases from J, the junction contained 10 bases not matched to a gene. The germline gives CDR1 SGHVS, CDR2 FNYEAQ. CDR3 sequence (DNA): TGTGCCAGCAGCTTAGGGGCGGCGGGGGGGAACCCCACAGATACGCAGTATTTT. This codes for CASSLGAAGGNPTDTQYF. Looking up the rest from reference TRBV7-6 and TRBJ2-3 gives the full variable domain: GAGVSQSPRYKVTKRGQDVALRCDPISGHVSLYWYRQALGQGPEFLTYFNYEAQQDKSGLPNDRFSAERPEGSISTLTIQRTEQRDSAMYRCASSLGAAGGNPTDTQYFGPGTRLTVL.

The genes are TRBV11-1 and TRBJ2-1; 9 bases line up with TRBD1. CDR1 and CDR2 (germline): SGHAT, FQDESV (reference sequence). The V gene end was trimmed by 6 bases and the J gene end by 16 bases; junction bases not matched to a gene: 19. The CDR3 loop spans 15 amino acids. Written as DNA, the CDR3 is TGTGCCAGCAGTATTGGGGACAGGGAAGGAGGTAGCCCCTTCTTC. Amino acid sequence: CASSIGDREGGSPFF.

A few counts support this clone. The chain combines TRBV28 with TRBJ1-2; 12 bases are shared with TRBD1. J gave up 5 bases and V 8 bases, and 6 bases lay outside the gene matches. Germline V gene sequence: CDR1 MDHEN, CDR2 SYDVKM. This CDR3 spans 14 amino acids. CDR3: CASVRDRGHYGYTF. The CDR3 DNA reads as TGTGCCAGCGTCCGGGACAGGGGGCATTATGGCTACACCTTC.

J is TRBJ1-1 and V is TRBV5-5; 8 bases are a match to TRBD1. CDR3 length equals 15 residues. The junction had 12 bases not matched to a gene; V was cut back by 1 base and J by 10 bases. CDR1 is SGHKS, CDR2 YYEKEE, per germline (reference sequence). CDR3 protein: CASSLWDQGASAAFF. The CDR3 coding sequence is TGTGCCAGCAGCTTGTGGGACCAGGGGGCATCTGCAGCTTTCTTT.

This chain links TRBV4-1 with TRBJ1-3, with a possible D match to TRBD1 (6 bases). The CDR3 has 16 amino acids. Germline V gives CDR1 MGHRA, CDR2 YSYEKL. V was clipped by 0 bases and J by 4 bases, with 13 bases between them. CDR3 protein: CASSQDEGVSGNTIYF. Written as DNA, the CDR3 is TGCGCCAGCAGCCAAGATGAGGGGGTATCAGGAAACACCATATATTTT.

This sequence joins TRBV20-1 and TRBJ2-6; TRBD2 matches 10 bases. V gave up 3 bases and J gave up 0 bases; unmatched junction bases: 2. The CDR3 consists of 16 residues. Germline CDR1 DFQATT, CDR2 SNEGSKA (reference sequence). The CDR3 DNA reads TGCAGTGCTAGTACTAGCGGGATCTCTGGGGCCAACGTCCTGACTTTC. It encodes CSASTSGISGANVLTF.

The chain carries TRBV6-5 and TRBJ1-5; possible D gene TRBD1, 6 bases. The germline V gene encodes CDR1 MNHEY and CDR2 SVGAGI. Deletions cut 7 bases from V and 7 bases from J, with 17 bases between. This CDR3 has 14 amino acids. The CDR3 sequence: CASKKTGFGQPQHF. The CDR3, as DNA: TGTGCCAGCAAGAAAACAGGGTTCGGGCAGCCCCAGCATTTT.

J is TRBJ1-2 and V is TRBV24-1; D may be TRBD1 (5 bases). V lost 5 bases and J 7 bases, leaving 13 bases between the germline ends. The CDR3 has 13 amino acids. The germline V gene encodes CDR1 KGHDR and CDR2 SFDVKD. The DNA of the CDR3 is TGTGCCACCAGTGCAACCGAGACAGTTGGCTACACCTTC. It codes for CATSATETVGYTF.

The genes are TRBV14 and TRBJ1-2; 10 bases are shared with TRBD1. CDR1 and CDR2 (germline): SGHDN, FVKESK. This CDR3 is 16 amino acids long. With V trimmed by 1 base and J by 4 bases, 6 bases remained unmatched. Here the CDR3 reads CASSQGGRTGGYGYTF. The CDR3 bases are TGTGCCAGCAGCCAAGGAGGCCGGACAGGGGGCTATGGCTACACCTTC.

The genes are TRBV7-8 and TRBJ2-1, with a possible D match to TRBD1 (6 bases). The CDR3 sequence is 14 residues long. Trimming stripped 2 bases from V and 8 bases from J, with 13 bases between. Germline V gene data show CDR1 as SGHVS and CDR2 as FQNEAQ. The CDR3 nucleotides read TGTGCCAGCAGCTTAAACCGGGACAACTATGAGCAGTTCTTC. It is translated as CASSLNRDNYEQFF.

This sequence joins TRBV4-3 and TRBJ2-3; 11 bases are shared with TRBD2. CDR1 and CDR2 from the germline V gene are LGHNA and YSLEER. The CDR3 contains 16 residues. V trimming: 4 bases; J trimming: 1 base; junction bases outside the gene matches: 4. The CDR3 reads CASSLTSGGRTDTQYF. The CDR3 DNA reads TGCGCCAGCAGCCTTACTAGCGGGGGCCGCACAGATACGCAGTATTTT.

This clone was observed a handful of times. The genes are TRBV28 and TRBJ1-5, with D possibly matching TRBD1 (6 bases). The V end was cut by 2 bases, the J end by 3 bases, with 8 bases between. CDR3 length: 14 residues. Germline lookup yields CDR1 MDHEN and CDR2 SYDVKM. The CDR3 bases are TGTGCCAGCAGTTTAGGACAGCCCAATCAGCCCCAGCATTTT. Translation: CASSLGQPNQPQHF.

The chain recombines TRBV11-2 with TRBJ2-5; 11 nucleotides agree with TRBD2. The germline gives CDR1 SGHAT, CDR2 FQNNGV. V shed 4 bases, J shed 1 base, and the junction held 2 bases outside the gene matches. The CDR3 length is 15 residues. As DNA, the CDR3 is TGTGCCAGCAGCTCGGGACTAGCGGTCCAAGAGACCCAGTACTTC. It encodes CASSSGLAVQETQYF. The variable domain in full, completed from reference TRBV11-2 and TRBJ2-5, reads EAGVAQSPRYKIIEKRQSVAFWCNPISGHATLYWYQQILGQGPKLLIQFQNNGVVDDSQLPKDRFSAERLKGVDSTLKIQPAKLEDSAVYLCASSSGLAVQETQYFGPGTRLLVL.